Listed here is a single TCR beta chain. The antigen remains unidentified. The data derive from a study of radiotherapy plus CTLA-4 blockade in lung cancer. Study-level points and caveats: Early clone dynamics of blood T cells, plus interferon-beta, reportedly predicted response best. TCR clones from tumors expanded in blood after radiotherapy plus ipilimumab.

The germline V and J ends were trimmed by 3 bases and 10 bases, with 12 bases remaining between them. This CDR3 is 11 amino acids long. CDR1 DFQATT and CDR2 SNEGSKA come from the germline V gene (reference sequence). Only in-frame clones appear in the TCRdb table, and some are missing; sequencing was by immunoSEQ multiplex PCR. The profile shows 81,000 or so clones, over 80% of them singletons. The source is a human donor with non-small cell lung cancer that progressed on radiotherapy plus ipilimumab. This sequence joins TRBV20-1 and TRBJ1-2; D not certain. The sample consisted of peripheral blood, taken from a patient treated with radiotherapy plus ipilimumab. As DNA, the CDR3 is TGCAGTGCTAGGGACGGAGGATTCTACACCTTC. Its protein is CSARDGGFYTF.